This TCR beta chain was recorded in a study of response to subunit inactivated influenza vaccine. Study results and caveats: Each seasonal flu vaccination may recruit only limited new T cells, authors suggested.

V dropped 5 bases and J dropped 7; count of bases not matched to a gene: 5. Germline CDR1 and CDR2: LGHDT and YNNKEL (reference sequence). The CDR3 is 14 residues long. TCRdb reprocessed the RT-PCR reads with MiXCR, giving one entry per CDR3 protein. The data contain under 800,000 distinct CDR3 sequences, around 14% of them singletons. A word on this clonotype: Its antigen is unknown.

The specimen comprised PBMCs from blood, sampled less than 15 days before vaccination. This clonotype originated in a man aged 45-60 years who received an inactivated influenza vaccine. The rearrangement joins TRBV3-1 to TRBJ2-1, with TRBD1 matching over 10 bases. The CDR3 DNA follows: TGTGCCAGCAGCGCGCGGGGACAGGGGAATGAGCAGTTCTTC. Translation gives CASSARGQGNEQFF.